These T cell receptor beta chains were read from a single sample in a study of naive CD8 T cells in extremely preterm neonates. This table comes from immunoSEQ multiplex PCR, and its TCRdb copy is limited to in-frame clones, with some not included. The profile shows 5,500 to 9,000 clones, nearly 98% of them singletons. Sequenced: naive CD8+ T cells from blood. The receptor source for this set is a human donor in good health. The CDR3 runs from the conserved cysteine through the conserved F or W. A D gene is named only where the DNA matches it firmly. Clone size is given for some rows only: seen once, a few or many times, or a class if the clone is expanded.

clone_size: NA; d_call: NA; j_call: TRBJ2-7; v_call: TRBV18; cdr3_aa: CASSPAGQEQYF; cdr3_nt: TGTGCCAGCTCACCGGCTGGACAGGAGCAGTACTTC
clone_size: NA; d_call: NA; j_call: TRBJ1-1; v_call: TRBV5-6; cdr3_aa: CASSSTASTEAFF; cdr3_nt: TGTGCCAGCAGCTCGACTGCGAGCACTGAAGCTTTCTTT
clone_size: NA; d_call: TRBD1; j_call: TRBJ1-5; v_call: TRBV7-6; cdr3_aa: CASSPGTGKGQPQHF; cdr3_nt: TGTGCCAGCAGCCCGGGGACAGGGAAGGGGCAGCCCCAGCATTTT
clone_size: NA; d_call: TRBD2; j_call: TRBJ2-7; v_call: TRBV11-2; cdr3_aa: CASSLEAGYEQYF; cdr3_nt: TGTGCCAGCAGCTTAGAAGCGGGATACGAGCAGTACTTC
clone_size: once; d_call: TRBD1; j_call: TRBJ1-3; v_call: TRBV5-8; cdr3_aa: CASSQSTGWTGNTIYF; cdr3_nt: TGTGCCAGCAGCCAATCGACAGGGTGGACTGGAAACACCATATATTTT
clone_size: once; d_call: TRBD1; j_call: TRBJ2-5; v_call: TRBV7-7; cdr3_aa: CASSFGTGPNGTQYF; cdr3_nt: TGTGCTAGCAGCTTTGGGACAGGGCCAAACGGGACCCAGTACTTC
clone_size: NA; d_call: NA; j_call: TRBJ2-3; v_call: TRBV11-1; cdr3_aa: CASSVATGVITDTQYF; cdr3_nt: TGTGCCAGCAGCGTCGCGACAGGAGTCATTACAGATACGCAGTATTTT
clone_size: once; d_call: TRBD2; j_call: TRBJ2-5; v_call: TRBV28; cdr3_aa: CASRQGLAGGFTTQYF; cdr3_nt: TGTGCCAGCAGACAGGGACTAGCGGGGGGTTTTACGACCCAGTACTTC
clone_size: NA; d_call: NA; j_call: TRBJ1-4; v_call: TRBV9; cdr3_aa: CASSPDSQKLFF; cdr3_nt: TGTGCCAGCAGCCCCGACAGTCAAAAACTGTTTTTT
clone_size: NA; d_call: TRBD1; j_call: TRBJ1-6; v_call: TRBV28; cdr3_aa: CASSPGTGISPLHF; cdr3_nt: TGTGCCAGCAGTCCGGGGACAGGTATTTCACCCCTCCACTTT
clone_size: NA; d_call: NA; j_call: TRBJ1-5; v_call: TRBV27; cdr3_aa: CASSPSTGERNQPQHF; cdr3_nt: TGTGCCAGCAGTCCTTCGACAGGCGAAAGAAATCAGCCCCAGCATTTT
clone_size: NA; d_call: TRBD1; j_call: TRBJ2-1; v_call: TRBV6-5; cdr3_aa: CASRTDRATYNEQFF; cdr3_nt: TGTGCCAGCAGAACCGACAGGGCTACCTACAATGAGCAGTTCTTC
clone_size: NA; d_call: TRBD1; j_call: TRBJ1-2; v_call: TRBV9; cdr3_aa: CASSVDRQGDDYGYTF; cdr3_nt: TGTGCCAGCAGCGTAGACCGACAGGGGGACGACTATGGCTACACCTTC
clone_size: NA; d_call: TRBD1; j_call: TRBJ1-2; v_call: TRBV5-1; cdr3_aa: CASSLRTGERIGYTF; cdr3_nt: TGCGCCAGCAGCTTACGGACAGGGGAGAGGATCGGCTACACCTTC
clone_size: NA; d_call: TRBD1; j_call: TRBJ1-2; v_call: TRBV4-2; cdr3_aa: CASSRTRQGVTNYGYTF; cdr3_nt: TGTGCCAGCAGCCGAACCAGGCAGGGGGTAACTAACTATGGCTACACCTTC
clone_size: NA; d_call: TRBD1; j_call: TRBJ1-1; v_call: TRBV7-9; cdr3_aa: CASTPFTLGQEAFF; cdr3_nt: TGTGCCAGCACCCCTTTTACACTGGGACAGGAAGCTTTCTTT
clone_size: once; d_call: TRBD1; j_call: TRBJ1-4; v_call: TRBV5-1; cdr3_aa: CASSLVATGVPTNEKLFF; cdr3_nt: TGCGCCAGCAGCTTGGTTGCGACAGGGGTCCCAACTAATGAAAAACTGTTTTTT
clone_size: NA; d_call: TRBD1; j_call: TRBJ1-6; v_call: TRBV10-3; cdr3_aa: CAITAGTGASSPLHF; cdr3_nt: TGTGCCATCACCGCCGGGACAGGGGCGAGTTCACCCCTCCACTTT
clone_size: NA; d_call: TRBD2; j_call: TRBJ2-1; v_call: TRBV7-9; cdr3_aa: CASSSSGGPYNEQFF; cdr3_nt: TGTGCCAGCAGCTCAAGCGGGGGACCCTACAATGAGCAGTTCTTC
clone_size: NA; d_call: NA; j_call: TRBJ2-2; v_call: TRBV7-3; cdr3_aa: CASGPRRTDNTGELFF; cdr3_nt: TGTGCCAGCGGACCAAGACGGACAGACAACACCGGGGAGCTGTTTTTT
clone_size: NA; d_call: NA; j_call: TRBJ2-1; v_call: TRBV6-4; cdr3_aa: CASSDSLEGGGLNEQFF; cdr3_nt: TGTGCCAGCAGTGACTCCCTTGAGGGGGGGGGCCTCAATGAGCAGTTCTTC
clone_size: NA; d_call: NA; j_call: TRBJ1-4; v_call: TRBV6-6; cdr3_aa: CASSYSKGGGEKLFF; cdr3_nt: TGTGCCAGCAGTTACTCGAAAGGCGGGGGTGAAAAACTGTTTTTT
clone_size: NA; d_call: NA; j_call: TRBJ1-6; v_call: TRBV27; cdr3_aa: CASSLGADNSPLHF; cdr3_nt: TGTGCCAGCAGTCTGGGAGCGGATAATTCACCCCTCCACTTT
clone_size: NA; d_call: TRBD2; j_call: TRBJ2-5; v_call: TRBV7-2; cdr3_aa: CASSLASGGQETQYF; cdr3_nt: TGTGCCAGCAGCTTAGCTAGCGGGGGGCAAGAGACCCAGTACTTC
clone_size: NA; d_call: TRBD2; j_call: TRBJ2-1; v_call: TRBV13; cdr3_aa: CASSFGLAGGPYNEQFF; cdr3_nt: TGTGCCAGCAGCTTCGGACTAGCGGGGGGCCCGTACAATGAGCAGTTCTTC
clone_size: NA; d_call: NA; j_call: TRBJ1-1; v_call: TRBV5-6; cdr3_aa: CASSLGRGSGNTEAFF; cdr3_nt: TGTGCCAGCAGCTTGGGTAGAGGTTCTGGCAACACTGAAGCTTTCTTT
clone_size: NA; d_call: NA; j_call: TRBJ2-5; v_call: TRBV7-7; cdr3_aa: CASSFSAGKETQYF; cdr3_nt: TGTGCTAGCAGCTTCTCTGCGGGGAAAGAGACCCAGTACTTC
clone_size: NA; d_call: TRBD1; j_call: TRBJ2-5; v_call: TRBV7-9; cdr3_aa: CASSPPFPGGNQETQYF; cdr3_nt: TGTGCCAGCAGCCCACCCTTTCCAGGGGGCAATCAAGAGACCCAGTACTTC
clone_size: NA; d_call: TRBD2; j_call: TRBJ2-1; v_call: TRBV7-3; cdr3_aa: CASSFQLAGDAPYNEQFF; cdr3_nt: TGTGCCAGCAGCTTCCAGCTAGCGGGGGATGCCCCCTACAATGAGCAGTTCTTC
clone_size: NA; d_call: TRBD1; j_call: TRBJ1-6; v_call: TRBV29-1; cdr3_aa: CRFIPGTETNSPLHF; cdr3_nt: TGCAGGTTCATTCCCGGGACAGAGACAAATTCACCCCTCCACTTT
clone_size: once; d_call: NA; j_call: TRBJ1-1; v_call: TRBV16; cdr3_aa: CASSQRGGDGEAFF; cdr3_nt: TGTGCCAGCAGCCAAAGAGGAGGGGATGGTGAAGCTTTCTTT
clone_size: NA; d_call: TRBD2; j_call: TRBJ2-7; v_call: TRBV5-8; cdr3_aa: CASSTGTSGVPYEQYF; cdr3_nt: TGTGCCAGCAGCACCGGGACTAGCGGGGTCCCCTACGAGCAGTACTTC
clone_size: NA; d_call: NA; j_call: TRBJ2-7; v_call: TRBV5-4; cdr3_aa: CASSWALGPASYEQYF; cdr3_nt: TGTGCCAGCAGCTGGGCTCTTGGGCCCGCTTCCTACGAGCAGTACTTC
clone_size: NA; d_call: NA; j_call: TRBJ2-2; v_call: TRBV5-6; cdr3_aa: CASSLELGAPGELFF; cdr3_nt: TGTGCCAGCAGCCTCGAGTTGGGGGCCCCCGGGGAGCTGTTTTTT
clone_size: NA; d_call: TRBD1; j_call: TRBJ1-5; v_call: TRBV27; cdr3_aa: CAIRQGGPNQPQHF; cdr3_nt: TGTGCCATCCGACAGGGCGGACCAAATCAGCCCCAGCATTTT
clone_size: NA; d_call: NA; j_call: TRBJ1-2; v_call: TRBV2; cdr3_aa: CASSVFRIGYGYTF; cdr3_nt: TGTGCCAGCAGTGTATTTAGGATCGGGTATGGCTACACCTTC
clone_size: NA; d_call: NA; j_call: TRBJ1-3; v_call: TRBV12-5; cdr3_aa: CASANIGGLGNTIYF; cdr3_nt: TGTGCTAGTGCCAACATAGGGGGTCTGGGAAACACCATATATTTT
clone_size: NA; d_call: TRBD2; j_call: TRBJ2-7; v_call: TRBV6-1; cdr3_aa: CASSGSGGIYEQYF; cdr3_nt: TGTGCCAGCAGTGGGAGCGGGGGGATCTACGAGCAGTACTTC
clone_size: NA; d_call: NA; j_call: TRBJ2-1; v_call: TRBV7-8; cdr3_aa: CASSLGQGPQQFF; cdr3_nt: TGTGCCAGCAGCTTAGGGCAGGGCCCACAGCAGTTCTTC
clone_size: NA; d_call: NA; j_call: TRBJ1-1; v_call: TRBV10-1; cdr3_aa: CASFVGCGIGREAFF; cdr3_nt: TGCGCCAGCTTCGTTGGCTGTGGGATCGGGAGGGAAGCTTTCTTT
clone_size: NA; d_call: TRBD2; j_call: TRBJ2-3; v_call: TRBV4-3; cdr3_aa: CASSPGLAGIGTDTQYF; cdr3_nt: TGCGCCAGCAGCCCCGGACTAGCGGGGATCGGCACAGATACGCAGTATTTT
clone_size: NA; d_call: NA; j_call: TRBJ2-3; v_call: TRBV13; cdr3_aa: CASSLSRTDTQYF; cdr3_nt: TGTGCCAGCAGCTTAAGCCGCACAGATACGCAGTATTTT
clone_size: once; d_call: NA; j_call: TRBJ1-6; v_call: TRBV6-5; cdr3_aa: CASSYSSGNSPLHF; cdr3_nt: TGTGCCAGCAGTTACTCGTCGGGGAATTCCCCCCTCCACTTT
clone_size: NA; d_call: TRBD2; j_call: TRBJ2-7; v_call: TRBV6-5; cdr3_aa: CASSLGTRTYEQYF; cdr3_nt: TGTGCCAGCAGTCTTGGGACTAGGACGTACGAGCAGTACTTC
clone_size: NA; d_call: TRBD2; j_call: TRBJ2-7; v_call: TRBV5-1; cdr3_aa: CASSPRGGPPDEQYF; cdr3_nt: TGCGCCAGCAGCCCCCGCGGGGGACCTCCAGACGAGCAGTACTTC
clone_size: NA; d_call: NA; j_call: TRBJ2-1; v_call: TRBV7-9; cdr3_aa: CASSLETRGYNEQFF; cdr3_nt: TGTGCCAGCAGCTTAGAAACCAGGGGATACAATGAGCAGTTCTTC
clone_size: NA; d_call: TRBD1; j_call: TRBJ2-3; v_call: TRBV9; cdr3_aa: CASSVEGQHTDTQYF; cdr3_nt: TGTGCCAGCAGCGTAGAGGGACAGCACACAGATACGCAGTATTTT
clone_size: NA; d_call: NA; j_call: TRBJ2-3; v_call: TRBV6-5; cdr3_aa: CASAPGTGSTDTQYF; cdr3_nt: TGTGCCAGCGCTCCGGGTACGGGGAGCACAGATACGCAGTATTTT
clone_size: once; d_call: TRBD2; j_call: TRBJ2-5; v_call: TRBV6-1; cdr3_aa: CASSMRGGWKEQYF; cdr3_nt: TGTGCCAGCAGTATGCGGGGGGGATGGAAAGAGCAGTACTTC
clone_size: NA; d_call: NA; j_call: TRBJ1-4; v_call: TRBV18; cdr3_aa: CASSPDRGEKLFF; cdr3_nt: TGTGCCAGCTCGCCAGATCGGGGTGAAAAACTGTTTTTT